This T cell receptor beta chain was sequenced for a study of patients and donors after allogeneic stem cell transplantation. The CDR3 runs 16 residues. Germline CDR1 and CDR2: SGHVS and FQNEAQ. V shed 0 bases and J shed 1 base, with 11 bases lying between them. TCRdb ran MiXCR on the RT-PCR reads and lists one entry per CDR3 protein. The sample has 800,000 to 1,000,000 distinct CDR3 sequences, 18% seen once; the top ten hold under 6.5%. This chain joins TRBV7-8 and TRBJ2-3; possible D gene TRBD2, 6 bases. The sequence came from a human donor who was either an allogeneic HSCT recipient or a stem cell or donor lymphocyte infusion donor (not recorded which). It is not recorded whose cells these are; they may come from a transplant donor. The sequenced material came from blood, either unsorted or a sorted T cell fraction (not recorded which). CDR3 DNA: TGTGCCAGCAGCTTAGCGCGCGGGGTAGGCACAGATACGCAGTATTTT. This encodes CASSLARGVGTDTQYF.